A selection of T cell receptor beta chains follows, all from one sample in a study of T cells after yellow fever vaccination. TCRdb passed the 5' RACE reads through MiXCR, listing each CDR3 protein once. Of about 360,000 distinct CDR3 sequences in the sample, about 6.2% were seen once. The input for sequencing was PBMCs, taken 5 days after the yellow fever booster vaccination. These receptors were collected from a man between 25 and 39 years old who received the YFV17D yellow fever vaccine. Each CDR3 is given with its conserved first and last residue. D genes are given only for firm matches. Where a row states a size, it is once, few, many or the class of an expanded clone; other rows omit it.

J gene | D gene | V gene | clone size | CDR3 DNA | CDR3 protein
TRBJ2-5 | NA | TRBV2 | few | TGTGCCAGCATTGATGCGAGGAGTAGTCCCCAGTACTTC | CASIDARSSPQYF
TRBJ1-4 | NA | TRBV5-4 | many | TGTGCCAGCAGCCCAACGTCGGGGGCCACTAATGAAAAACTGTTTTTT | CASSPTSGATNEKLFF
TRBJ2-2 | TRBD2 | TRBV6-2/TRBV6-3 | NA | TGTGCCAGCAAGGGGACTAGCGGGTCCCTCGGGGAGCTGTTTTTT | CASKGTSGSLGELFF
TRBJ2-5 | NA | TRBV10-3 | few | TGTGCCATCAGTGAGTCGGATAGTAGGACGGAGACCCAGTACTTC | CAISESDSRTETQYF
TRBJ2-5 | NA | TRBV20-1 | many | TGCAGTGCCCGAGGGTTCGGGGGGCGGGAGACCCAGTACTTC | CSARGFGGRETQYF
TRBJ2-7 | TRBD2 | TRBV6-2/TRBV6-3 | NA | TGTGCCAGCAGGGGTCCGGGACTAGCGGGAGGCTACGAGCAGTACTTC | CASRGPGLAGGYEQYF
TRBJ2-5 | NA | TRBV20-1 | NA | TGCAGTGACGCGGGGCGTCTCCGGTCAGAGACCCAGTACTTC | CSDAGRLRSETQYF
TRBJ1-1 | NA | TRBV7-3 | few | TGTGCCAGCAGCTTAAGGCCGAACACTGAAGCTTTCTTT | CASSLRPNTEAFF
TRBJ2-3 | NA | TRBV25-1 | many | TGTGCCAGCAGTGACCTCGGGCGCGGGGATACGCAGTATTTT | CASSDLGRGDTQYF
TRBJ2-1 | NA | TRBV28 | few | TGTGCCAGCAGTGTCGCGGGACAACATTACAATGAGCAGTTCTTC | CASSVAGQHYNEQFF
TRBJ2-1 | NA | TRBV4-3 | many | TGCGCCAGCAGGACCGGGACTCATGGCCATGAGCAGTTCTTC | CASRTGTHGHEQFF
TRBJ2-7 | NA | TRBV6-5 | many | TGTGCCAGCAGTTACTCCGCGGGTTTTAATGCCGAGCAGTACTTC | CASSYSAGFNAEQYF
TRBJ2-3 | TRBD1 | TRBV10-3 | few | TGTGCCATCAGGGGACAGGGTGGAGATACGCAGTATTTT | CAIRGQGGDTQYF
TRBJ2-5 | NA | TRBV5-1 | many | TGCGCCAGCAGCTTGGCCCCAGGGTGGGAGACCCAGTACTTC | CASSLAPGWETQYF
TRBJ2-5 | NA | TRBV15 | NA | TGTGCCACCAGCAGAGCGTTCGAGACCCAGTACTTC | CATSRAFETQYF
TRBJ2-4 | NA | TRBV7-2 | many | TGTGCCAGCAGCCGGGGCCAGGGGAGAGCCATTCAGTACTTC | CASSRGQGRAIQYF
TRBJ2-1 | TRBD1 | TRBV9 | NA | TGTGCCAGCAGCGTTGGACAGGGGGTTACAAATGAGCAGTTCTTC | CASSVGQGVTNEQFF
TRBJ2-5 | NA | TRBV30 | NA | TGTGCCTGGATTGGGACACCAGAGACCCAGTACTTC | CAWIGTPETQYF
TRBJ2-1 | NA | TRBV28 | many | TGTGCCAGCATGATTGCGGGTCATGAGCAGTTCTTC | CASMIAGHEQFF
TRBJ2-7 | NA | TRBV7-9 | many | TGTGCCAGCAGCTCCCCTGAATTTCTTTCGGGTTACGAGCAGTACTTC | CASSSPEFLSGYEQYF
TRBJ2-7 | NA | TRBV14 | NA | TGTGCCAGCAGCACCTCGGCCCTTGCAGGGCGGGAGCAGTACTTC | CASSTSALAGREQYF
TRBJ2-6 | TRBD1 | TRBV25-1 | NA | TGTGCCAGCAGTGACGTAGGGCAGGGGGCTGGGGCCAACGTCCTGACTTTC | CASSDVGQGAGANVLTF
TRBJ2-1 | TRBD2 | TRBV20-1 | NA | TGCAGTGCTAGAGATGGCGGGAGGGCCGAGAATGAGCAGTTCTTC | CSARDGGRAENEQFF